This TCR beta chain emerged from a study of T cells in Graves' hyperthyroidism and ophthalmopathy. On the study more broadly: Any treatment followed the collection of peripheral blood at initial diagnosis.

TCR beta CDR3 region amplification was performed from RNA transcripts. The TCR CDR3 was amplified in a first-round RT-PCR using the HTBI primer set. TCRdb ran MiXCR on the multiplex PCR reads and lists one entry per CDR3 protein. The data contain fewer than 850,000 distinct CDR3 sequences, around a sixth of them singletons. This clonotype appeared many times. CDR1 MNHEY and CDR2 SVGEGT come from the germline V gene. V was clipped by 6 bases and J by 10 bases, with 10 bases between them. The CDR3 is made up of 11 amino acids. Sequencing was carried out using blood. The V gene is TRBV6-2 or TRBV6-3, the J gene TRBJ2-1; no clear D gene. The clonotype comes from a man aged 45-65 years with Graves' hyperthyroidism. CDR3: CASSTMGEQFF. CDR3 DNA: TGTGCCAGCAGCACCATGGGAGAGCAGTTCTTC.